These 30 T cell receptor beta chains came from one sample sequenced in a study of human T cells and chemical hapten exposure (dated by TCRdb to the early 2020s). This specimen's time point label, per the study, means: healthy volunteer bleed at 6 weeks. Unfractionated whole blood was collected in Tempus Blood RNA tubes, and total RNA was extracted from that blood. Library generation was performed with RACE. Sequencing was performed on a NextSeq 500. TCRdb handled the public reads itself, with Q25 trimming in fastp and clone calling in MiXCR, and kept productive beta chains. Every distinct CDR3 protein forms one entry, paired with its most common genes and DNA. The sample table shows about 79,000 distinct CDR3 sequences, and under 10% are seen once. The top ten constitute 1.5% of the sample. Sequencing used whole blood. These receptors were obtained from a male donor in good health. Some clones in this sample may be carry-over from other donors' samples.

The chain couples TRBV29-1 to TRBJ2-3; D may be TRBD1 (5 bases). The CDR3 runs 12 residues. In germline, CDR1 is SQVTM, CDR2 ANQGSEA. V gave up 6 bases and J gave up 2 bases, with 9 bases separating them. The CDR3 DNA sequence: TGCAGCGTAGACAGCAACACAGATACGCAGTATTTT. Amino acid sequence: CSVDSNTDTQYF.

This clonotype showed up just a few times. The chain recombines TRBV10-3 with TRBJ1-5; D uncertain. The germline CDR1 and CDR2 sequences are ENHRY and SYGVKD. This CDR3 has 16 residues. The V end lost 0 bases, the J end lost 1 base, and 10 bases lay between the germline ends. In DNA form, the CDR3 reads TGTGCCATCAGTGAGTCGGGAATCACAAGCAATCAGCCCCAGCATTTT. Translating gives CAISESGITSNQPQHF.

This clonotype was detected a few times. The rearrangement joins TRBV20-1 to TRBJ2-1; TRBD2 matches 7 bases. The ends lost 5 bases at V and 6 bases at J; junction bases unmatched: 7. Germline lookup yields CDR1 DFQATT and CDR2 SNEGSKA (reference sequence). The CDR3 runs 13 residues. CDR3: CSAPTSTGNEQFF. The CDR3 DNA follows: TGCAGTGCTCCGACTAGCACAGGCAATGAGCAGTTCTTC.

This clonotype was observed a handful of times. The chain combines TRBV20-1 with TRBJ1-5, with D maybe TRBD1 (5 bases). This CDR3 has 13 residues. Per the germline V gene, CDR1 is DFQATT and CDR2 is SNEGSKA (reference sequence). The ends were cut back, 2 bases at V and 7 bases at J, with 12 bases in the middle. CDR3 sequence reads: CSARHAWDQPQHF. CDR3 DNA: TGCAGTGCTAGACACGCATGGGACCAGCCCCAGCATTTT.

The rearrangement uses TRBV2 and TRBJ1-5, with 8 nucleotides matching TRBD1. Germline V CDR1 and CDR2: SNHLY, FYNNEI. J was trimmed by 4 bases and V by 8 bases; bases with no gene match: 10. The CDR3 contains 15 residues. The CDR3 nucleotides read TGTGCCAGCGAGGCCCTGACAGGGGTAAATCAGCCCCAGCATTTT. Protein: CASEALTGVNQPQHF.

CDR3: CASSQELSVVSGANVLTF. CDR3 coding DNA: TGTGCCAGCAGCCAAGAGTTGTCAGTGGTCTCTGGGGCCAACGTCCTGACTTTC. V and J are TRBV4-2 and TRBJ2-6; no reliable D call. Trimming left V 0 bases short and J 0 bases short, with 12 bases between. CDR3 length: 18 amino acids. CDR1 is LGHNA and CDR2 is YNFKEQ in the germline V gene.

This clonotype has at least ten counts. The rearrangement joins TRBV7-9 to TRBJ2-7; D may be TRBD2 (5 bases). Germline values: CDR1 SEHNR, CDR2 FQNEAQ (reference sequence). The V end lost 0 bases, the J end lost 0 bases, and 12 bases lay between the germline ends. The CDR3 has 16 amino acids. Here the CDR3 reads CASSLARAASSYEQYF. The CDR3 DNA reads as TGTGCCAGCAGCTTAGCGCGAGCGGCGAGCTCCTACGAGCAGTACTTC.

The sample holds a few counts of this clonotype. The rearrangement links TRBV12-3 or TRBV12-4 to TRBJ1-1; a possible D gene is TRBD1 (6 bases). The CDR3 covers 15 residues. The V end lost 5 bases, the J end lost 4 bases, and 17 bases lay between the germline ends. The CDR3 loop is CASSHLRGRRTEAFF. The CDR3 bases are TGTGCCAGCAGTCACCTTCGGGGGCGTCGCACTGAAGCTTTCTTT.

This clonotype was counted at least ten times. V is TRBV7-6 and J is TRBJ2-3; 11 bases map to TRBD2. Per germline, CDR1 SGHVS and CDR2 FNYEAQ. The CDR3 loop spans 15 amino acids. V lost 5 bases, J lost 1 base, and 2 bases stayed unmatched. The CDR3 nucleotides are TGTGCCAGCAGCCAACTAGCGGGAGGCACAGATACGCAGTATTTT. It codes for CASSQLAGGTDTQYF. The variable domain in full, completed from reference TRBV7-6 and TRBJ2-3, reads GAGVSQSPRYKVTKRGQDVALRCDPISGHVSLYWYRQALGQGPEFLTYFNYEAQQDKSGLPNDRFSAERPEGSISTLTIQRTEQRDSAMYRCASSQLAGGTDTQYFGPGTRLTVL.

This clonotype occurred a few times. The chain combines TRBV6-4 with TRBJ2-3, with D uncertain. This CDR3 region has 15 residues. Trimming removed 4 bases from V and 0 bases from J, with 11 bases in between. Germline V gene sequence: CDR1 MRHNA, CDR2 SNTAGT. The DNA for the CDR3 is TGTGCCAGCAGTGCGGACCGAACTAGCACAGATACGCAGTATTTT. It specifies CASSADRTSTDTQYF.

This clonotype came up many times. The gene calls are TRBV6-1 and TRBJ2-2, with 7 positions matching TRBD2. V was pared by 5 bases and J by 3 bases, with 6 bases of the junction left unmatched. Germline assignment: CDR1 MNHNS and CDR2 SASEGT. CDR3 length equals 15 residues. The CDR3 bases are TGTGCCAGCAGTTGGATAGGGAGGGACACCGGGGAGCTGTTTTTT. Translated: CASSWIGRDTGELFF.

This clonotype has at least ten counts. The rearrangement uses TRBV7-9 and TRBJ2-5; TRBD1 matches at 10 bases. Germline trimming cut 3 bases from V and 2 bases from J; bases unmatched to any gene: 6. The germline V gene has CDR1 SEHNR and CDR2 FQNEAQ (reference sequence). There are 16 residues in the CDR3. CDR3 nucleotide sequence: TGTGCCAGCAGCTTCGTGCCGGGACAGGGGCAAGAGACCCAGTACTTC. Translated, it gives CASSFVPGQGQETQYF.

This clonotype was observed a few times. The chain uses TRBV4-1 and TRBJ1-1, with 9 bases identical to TRBD1. The CDR3 has 15 amino acids. Losses at the gene ends were 4 bases for V and 2 bases for J; bases not matched to a gene: 5. Germline CDR1 is MGHRA and CDR2 is YSYEKL. The CDR3, as DNA: TGCGCCAGCAGCCCCGGACAGGGGCATAACACTGAAGCTTTCTTT. It translates to CASSPGQGHNTEAFF.

This clonotype was recorded at least ten times. The chain links TRBV29-1 to TRBJ1-3; TRBD1 aligns across 8 bases. V shed 6 bases and J 6 bases; nucleotides not matched to a gene: 10. This CDR3 has 14 residues. CDR1 and CDR2 from the germline V gene are SQVTM and ANQGSEA. CDR3 nucleotide sequence: TGCAGCGTCGCTATGACAGGGGCCCAAAACACCATATATTTT. Encoded protein: CSVAMTGAQNTIYF.

The J gene is TRBJ1-5, the V gene TRBV6-6, with D possibly matching TRBD1 (6 bases). V was clipped by 6 bases and J by 4 bases, with 13 bases between them. The CDR3 length is 14 residues. Per germline, CDR1 MNHNY and CDR2 SVGAGI (reference sequence). CDR3 bases: TGTGCCAGCAGCCCCGGGACAACGAATCAGCCCCAGCATTTT. Translating gives CASSPGTTNQPQHF.

The J gene is TRBJ1-1, the V gene TRBV11-2; D is possibly TRBD1 (5 bases). Germline V gene data show CDR1 as SGHAT and CDR2 as FQNNGV. The ends were cut back, 2 bases at V and 5 bases at J, with 21 bases in the middle. The CDR3 is 17 residues long. The DNA of the CDR3 is TGTGCCAGCAGCTTATATCCGCGGTCGGGACCGGCGACTGAAGCTTTCTTT. Encoded protein: CASSLYPRSGPATEAFF. The full variable domain, with the rest looked up from reference TRBV11-2 and TRBJ1-1, is EAGVAQSPRYKIIEKRQSVAFWCNPISGHATLYWYQQILGQGPKLLIQFQNNGVVDDSQLPKDRFSAERLKGVDSTLKIQPAKLEDSAVYLCASSLYPRSGPATEAFFGQGTRLTVV.

This rearrangement joins TRBV6-5 to TRBJ1-1; no reliable D call. V lost 5 bases to trimming and J lost 3 bases, with 10 bases between them. This CDR3 region has 13 residues. Germline CDR1 and CDR2: MNHEY and SVGAGI. CDR3 sequence reads: CASSNQYDTEAFF. CDR3 sequence (DNA): TGTGCCAGCAGTAATCAGTATGACACTGAAGCTTTCTTT.

In its sample, this clonotype was seen a few times. This chain connects TRBV12-5 to TRBJ2-7, with a tentative D call TRBD2 (5 bases). The CDR3 extends over 11 amino acids. CDR1 LGHNT and CDR2 FRNRAP come from the germline V gene. V lost 7 bases and J lost 3, with 7 bases in between. In nucleotides, the CDR3 is TGTGCTAGTGTCGGGGTCTACGAGCAGTACTTC. Translated: CASVGVYEQYF.

This clonotype appeared a few times. This chain joins TRBV21-1 and TRBJ2-3; the D call of TRBD2 is as the table states it, not checked on the DNA. TRBV21-1 is listed as a pseudogene. The CDR3 totals 17 residues. The CDR3 loop reads CASSWVRTSGGTDTQYF. DNA for the CDR3: TGTGCCAGCAGCTGGGTTAGGACTAGCGGAGGCACAGATACGCAGTATTTT.

Relative to its sample, this clonotype is medium-sized (0.01 to 0.1%). CDR3 in amino acids: CSARDPGGRAFF. CDR3 bases: TGCAGTGCTAGAGATCCGGGAGGGCGTGCTTTCTTT. The rearrangement links TRBV20-1 to TRBJ1-1; no definite D call. Germline CDR1 and CDR2: DFQATT and SNEGSKA (reference sequence). V was trimmed by 0 bases and J by 11 bases, leaving 13 bases between them. The CDR3 extends over 12 amino acids.

This chain links TRBV12-3 or TRBV12-4 with TRBJ1-1; 7 bases align to TRBD1. The junction had 4 bases not matched to a gene; V was cut back by 5 bases and J by 1 base. The CDR3 consists of 14 residues. CDR3 loop: CASSPRTGNTEAFF. For the CDR3, the DNA is TGTGCCAGCAGTCCCCGGACAGGGAACACTGAAGCTTTCTTT.

This clonotype was counted only a few times. The V call is TRBV7-9, the J call TRBJ2-1; D is undetermined. The germline V gene has CDR1 SEHNR and CDR2 FQNEAQ (reference sequence). V shed 5 bases and J shed 3 bases, with 11 bases lying between them. The CDR3 runs 14 residues. CDR3 protein: CASSPRTLYNEQFF. In DNA form, the CDR3 reads TGTGCCAGCAGCCCTCGGACCCTCTACAATGAGCAGTTCTTC.

Ten or more counts support this clonotype. V usage is TRBV6-5 and J usage is TRBJ2-3, with D possibly matching TRBD2 (6 bases). V shed 8 bases and J shed 4 bases, with 19 bases lying between them. CDR3 length equals 15 residues. Germline V CDR1 and CDR2: MNHEY, SVGAGI. CDR3 nucleotides: TGTGCCAGCGGAGCTGGAGGGAACTTCCCAGATACGCAGTATTTT. It codes for CASGAGGNFPDTQYF.

The rearrangement links TRBV20-1 to TRBJ1-1, with no clear D. Per germline, CDR1 DFQATT and CDR2 SNEGSKA (reference sequence). V was shortened by 1 base and J by 7 bases, with 7 bases between the two germline ends. This CDR3 contains 11 residues. Here the CDR3 reads CSARVRLEAFF. DNA of the CDR3: TGCAGTGCTAGAGTAAGACTTGAAGCTTTCTTT.

The rearrangement links TRBV7-2 to TRBJ2-3; D is undetermined. V was pared by 2 bases and J by 1 base, with 13 bases between. Germline V lookup: CDR1 SGHTA, CDR2 FQGNSA. The CDR3 is 16 residues long. The CDR3 loop reads CASSLTRTTRTDTQYF. The CDR3 DNA reads as TGTGCCAGCAGCTTAACAAGGACCACGCGCACAGATACGCAGTATTTT. The whole variable domain, remainder taken from reference TRBV7-2 and TRBJ2-3, is GAGVSQSPSNKVTEKGKDVELRCDPISGHTALYWYRQSLGQGLEFLIYFQGNSAPDKSGLPSDRFSAERTGGSVSTLTIQRTQQEDSAVYLCASSLTRTTRTDTQYFGPGTRLTVL.

V usage is TRBV5-1 and J usage is TRBJ2-5; D might be TRBD1 or TRBD2, each matching 6 bases. Germline CDR1 is SGHRS and CDR2 is YFSETQ. V was cut by 4 bases and J by 2 bases, with 15 bases left in between. CDR3 length: 15 residues. CDR3 sequence: CASSRTGAGQETQYF. For the CDR3, the DNA is TGCGCCAGCAGCCGGACGGGGGCAGGTCAAGAGACCCAGTACTTC.

This clonotype has a handful of counts. V gene TRBV2 combines with J gene TRBJ1-5; D is unresolved. CDR1 and CDR2 (germline): SNHLY, FYNNEI. This CDR3 has 12 residues. Trimming shortened V by 1 base and J by 6 bases, and 4 bases separated the two germline ends. The DNA of the CDR3 is TGTGCCAGCAGTGAAGGGGGTCAGCCCCAGCATTTT. Translated: CASSEGGQPQHF.

V gene TRBV12-3 or TRBV12-4 combines with J gene TRBJ1-5; D is perhaps TRBD1 (5 bases). V was pared by 3 bases and J by 0 bases, with 12 bases between. This CDR3 spans 16 amino acids. In DNA, the CDR3 is TGTGCCAGCAGTTTCGCTACTAGGGGTAGCAATCAGCCCCAGCATTTT. This gives the protein CASSFATRGSNQPQHF.

This clonotype was observed a few times. The V gene is TRBV7-9, the J gene TRBJ1-5; D call uncertain. This CDR3 region has 13 residues. Germline V gene data show CDR1 as SEHNR and CDR2 as FQNEAQ (reference sequence). V lost 1 base, J lost 7 bases, and 8 bases lay in between. The CDR3 nucleotides are TGTGCCAGCAGCTTAGTGGAGGGACAGCCCCAGCATTTT. Residues: CASSLVEGQPQHF. Looking up the rest from reference TRBV7-9 and TRBJ1-5 gives the full variable domain: DTGVSQNPRHKITKRGQNVTFRCDPISEHNRLYWYRQTLGQGPEFLTYFQNEAQLEKSRLLSDRFSAERPKGSFSTLEIQRTEQGDSAMYLCASSLVEGQPQHFGDGTRLSIL.

This rearrangement joins TRBV3-1 to TRBJ1-5, with D perhaps TRBD1 (5 bases). V was pared by 0 bases and J by 5 bases, with 11 bases between. Germline assignment: CDR1 LGHDT and CDR2 YNNKEL (reference sequence). There are 15 residues in the CDR3. The CDR3 DNA follows: TGTGCCAGCAGCCAAGATTGGGGGTCCCATCAGCCCCAGCATTTT. Encoded protein: CASSQDWGSHQPQHF.